This TCR beta chain was retrieved from a study of OX40 agonist ivuxolimab in advanced cancers. The table came from immunoSEQ multiplex PCR; TCRdb's copy has only in-frame clones and leaves some out. The sample yields 45,000 to 50,000 clones, less than 90% seen once. The V end lost 10 bases, the J end lost 5 bases, and 18 bases lay between the germline ends. The germline CDR1 and CDR2 sequences are MNHNS and SASEGT. There are 13 residues in the CDR3. The receptor's source is an adult with an advanced solid tumor such as melanoma, head and neck, liver or kidney cancer. V gene TRBV6-1 combines with J gene TRBJ2-7; no clear D gene. Specimen: CD4+ or CD8+ T cells sorted from blood, collected in a trial of the OX40 agonist ivuxolimab. The CDR3 reads CAIERTASDEQYF. As DNA, the CDR3 is TGTGCCATCGAGCGAACGGCATCGGACGAGCAGTACTTC.